Each of the 26 T cell receptor beta chains below was sequenced from the same sample in a study of T cells in Graves' hyperthyroidism and ophthalmopathy. Regions amplified from RNA transcripts were the TCR beta CDR3 regions. The HTBI set primed first-round TCR CDR3 RT-PCR. TCRdb re-called the multiplex PCR reads with MiXCR, one entry per CDR3 protein. This repertoire shows fewer than 550,000 distinct CDR3 sequences, around 16% found once; its top ten account for approximately 14%. Sequenced sample: blood. Receptors were obtained from a woman under 30 with Graves' hyperthyroidism.

This clonotype was recorded at least ten times. The chain has TRBV5-1 and TRBJ1-1; D uncertain. Deletions cut 0 bases from V and 3 bases from J, with 9 bases between. In germline, CDR1 is SGHRS, CDR2 YFSETQ. CDR3 size: 14 residues. DNA for the CDR3: TGCGCCAGCAGCTTGGGCGATGGCTACACTGAAGCTTTCTTT. Amino acid sequence: CASSLGDGYTEAFF.

This clonotype was observed at least ten times. The chain couples TRBV3-1 to TRBJ2-7; no reliable D call. Trimming cost V 7 bases and J 0 bases, with 13 bases left between them. The CDR3 contains 14 residues. CDR1 LGHDT and CDR2 YNNKEL come from the germline V gene (reference sequence). The CDR3 nucleotides are TGTGCCAGCAAGGTAGGAGTTAGCTCCTACGAGCAGTACTTC. Translation: CASKVGVSSYEQYF.

This clonotype occurred many times. The V call is TRBV20-1, the J call TRBJ2-3, with D perhaps matching TRBD2 (6 bases). Looked up from germline, CDR1 is DFQATT and CDR2 is SNEGSKA (reference sequence). The CDR3 is 16 amino acids. V lost 2 bases to trimming and J lost 0 bases, with 15 bases between them. The chain's CDR3 is CSARLVRGTSTDTQYF. The CDR3 coding sequence is TGCAGTGCTAGACTAGTGCGGGGAACTAGCACAGATACGCAGTATTTT.

Concerning this clonotype: A much larger clone differs from this one at a single base, so this may be a read error. CDR3 DNA: TGCAGTGCTAGAGAGTGGTACTCTGGAAACACCATATATTTT. Translated, it gives CSAREWYSGNTIYF. V usage is TRBV20-1 and J usage is TRBJ1-3; the D is unclear. The germline V gene has CDR1 DFQATT and CDR2 SNEGSKA (reference sequence). Deletions cut 0 bases from V and 0 bases from J, with 6 bases between. The CDR3 runs 14 residues.

This clonotype was recorded many times. This sequence joins TRBV20-1 and TRBJ2-2; either TRBD1 or TRBD2 may supply D (5 bases each). The CDR3 runs 16 residues. Germline V gene lookup returns CDR1 DFQATT and CDR2 SNEGSKA (reference sequence). With 0 bases removed from V and 1 base from J, the gap between germline ends came to 12 bases. The CDR3 DNA reads as TGCAGTGCTAGAGATAGGGGCGGAGGGAACACCGGGGAGCTGTTTTTT. Translating gives CSARDRGGGNTGELFF.

Many counts were recorded for this clonotype. This chain joins TRBV12-3 or TRBV12-4 and TRBJ1-1, with D possibly being TRBD1 (5 bases). Trimming left V 3 bases short and J 8 bases short, with 19 bases between. The CDR3 covers 15 residues. The CDR3: CASSFRVGGVTEAFF. As DNA, the CDR3 is TGTGCCAGCAGTTTTAGGGTGGGGGGGGTCACCGAAGCTTTCTTT.

This clonotype was recorded at least ten times. The rearrangement uses TRBV6-1 and TRBJ1-3; no firm D call. The CDR3 spans 15 residues. V was clipped by 7 bases and J by 2 bases, with 15 bases between them. The germline V gene encodes CDR1 MNHNS and CDR2 SASEGT. CDR3 nucleotide sequence: TGTGCCAGCACGGTCGTGACCAGCGCTGGAAACACCATATATTTT. Translating gives CASTVVTSAGNTIYF.

This clonotype was counted at least ten times. This chain uses TRBV11-2 with TRBJ2-7; TRBD2 is a possible D gene (6 bases). Trimming removed 5 bases from V and 3 bases from J, with 14 bases in between. Germline CDR1 reads SGHAT; CDR2 reads FQNNGV. The CDR3 consists of 14 residues. The CDR3 here is CASSPSRGLYEQYF. For the CDR3, the DNA is TGTGCCAGCAGCCCCTCTAGGGGACTCTACGAGCAGTACTTC.

This clonotype has just a few counts. The V gene is TRBV4-2, the J gene TRBJ1-2; TRBD1 matches at 9 bases. Losses at the gene ends were 5 bases for V and 5 bases for J; bases not matched to a gene: 9. Per germline, CDR1 LGHNA and CDR2 YNFKEQ. CDR3 length equals 15 residues. The CDR3 bases are TGTGCCAGCAGCATACAAACAGGGGGCGGGTATGGCTACACCTTC. Amino acids: CASSIQTGGGYGYTF.

The V gene is TRBV20-1, the J gene TRBJ2-6; D unresolved. V was pared by 7 bases and J by 1 base, with 5 bases between. CDR1 is DFQATT, CDR2 SNEGSKA, per germline (reference sequence). This CDR3 region has 12 residues. The CDR3 DNA follows: TGCAGTGGGCGGTCTGGGGCCAACGTCCTGACTTTC. This encodes CSGRSGANVLTF.

Comments on this clonotype: No conserved phenylalanine or tryptophan is present at the end of the CDR3, so a read error is the likely explanation. The V call is TRBV7-9, the J call TRBJ1-6; D is ambiguous. CDR3 length: 15 residues. The V end was cut by 6 bases, the J end by 5 bases, with 14 bases between. The V gene's germline CDR1 is SEHNR and CDR2 FQNEAQ (reference sequence). CDR3 amino acids: CASSARNLDNSPLHL. As DNA, the CDR3 is TGTGCCAGCAGTGCTCGAAATCTCGATAATTCACCCCTCCACCTT.

V gene TRBV10-3 combines with J gene TRBJ2-1; the match to TRBD1 covers 11 bases. Germline CDR1 and CDR2: ENHRY and SYGVKD. V gave up 6 bases and J gave up 3 bases; unmatched junction bases: 1. The CDR3 runs to 14 residues. The CDR3 DNA reads TGTGCCATCAGGGGACAGGGGGGCTACAATGAGCAGTTCTTC. Translated, it gives CAIRGQGGYNEQFF.

This clonotype was seen ten or more times. The CDR3 DNA reads TGTGCCAGCAGCTTTCCCCGCGGGGCGGGAGATACGCAGTATTTT. Its protein product is CASSFPRGAGDTQYF. V is TRBV5-6 and J is TRBJ2-3; D may be TRBD2 (6 bases). The CDR3 extends over 15 amino acids. Trimming removed 2 bases at V and 5 bases at J, with 15 bases between. Per the germline V gene, CDR1 is SGHDT and CDR2 is YYEEEE.

There are a few counts of this clonotype. CDR3: CASSQDSHRDGEQFF. CDR3 in DNA: TGCGCCAGCAGCCAAGATTCCCATAGGGATGGTGAGCAGTTCTTC. The chain uses TRBV4-3 and TRBJ2-1; D is undetermined. Germline V gene sequence: CDR1 LGHNA, CDR2 YSLEER. Trimming took off 0 bases at V and 9 bases at J, with 15 bases between the two ends. The CDR3 covers 15 residues.

This clonotype was observed a few times. This chain joins TRBV15 and TRBJ1-1; D unclear. The CDR3 has 15 amino acids. V lost 0 bases to trimming and J lost 2 bases, with 10 bases between them. Looked up from germline, CDR1 is LNHNV and CDR2 is YYDKDF (reference sequence). CDR3 sequence reads: CATSRDPTRNTEAFF. For the CDR3, the DNA is TGTGCCACCAGCAGAGATCCGACAAGAAACACTGAAGCTTTCTTT.

This clonotype was detected ten times or more. J is TRBJ2-2 and V is TRBV11-3, with 7 bases aligning to TRBD1. Germline CDR1 and CDR2: SGHNT and YENEEA. The CDR3 has 17 residues. V was pared by 2 bases and J by 5 bases, with 11 bases of the junction left unmatched. CDR3 sequence (DNA): TGTGCCAGCAGCTTAAGATTAGGGACAGCAACAACCGGGGAGCTGTTTTTT. This gives the protein CASSLRLGTATTGELFF.

This clonotype was counted between two and nine times. The chain recombines TRBV2 with TRBJ2-2; either TRBD1 or TRBD2 may supply D (5 bases each). Germline V lookup: CDR1 SNHLY, CDR2 FYNNEI. Trimming removed 7 bases from V and 2 bases from J, with 14 bases in between. The CDR3 sequence is 15 residues long. CDR3 DNA sequence: TGTGCCAGCACCCTGGGGGACCTTAACACCGGGGAGCTGTTTTTT. This codes for CASTLGDLNTGELFF.

This rearrangement joins TRBV20-1 to TRBJ2-1; the D gene could be TRBD1 or TRBD2 (6 bases each). V shed 3 bases and J shed 0 bases, with 9 bases lying between them. This CDR3 has 14 residues. Germline-derived CDR1 and CDR2 are DFQATT and SNEGSKA (reference sequence). CDR3: CSARRDNSYNEQFF. The CDR3 DNA reads as TGCAGTGCTAGGCGGGACAACTCCTACAATGAGCAGTTCTTC.

This clonotype was seen a handful of times. This rearrangement joins TRBV19 to TRBJ1-5; the D gene is possibly TRBD1 (5 bases). CDR1 and CDR2 from the germline V gene are LNHDA and SQIVND (reference sequence). The CDR3 extends over 15 amino acids. Trimming pared 3 bases from V and 2 bases from J, leaving 11 bases between. The CDR3 DNA follows: TGTGCCAGTAGTATCGTCAGGGCGGGCAATCAGCCCCAGCATTTT. This sequence encodes CASSIVRAGNQPQHF.

This clonotype occurred many times. V gene TRBV20-1 combines with J gene TRBJ2-3; 10 bases are shared with TRBD2. This CDR3 is built from 16 residues. With V trimmed by 4 bases and J by 4 bases, 11 bases remained unmatched. In germline, CDR1 is DFQATT, CDR2 SNEGSKA (reference sequence). The CDR3 is CSATPILAGVSDTQYF. In DNA, the CDR3 is TGCAGTGCTACTCCCATCCTAGCGGGAGTTTCAGATACGCAGTATTTT.

This clonotype was picked up many times. The chain couples TRBV28 to TRBJ2-1; D possibly matches TRBD1 or TRBD2 (5 bases each). This CDR3 region has 18 residues. The V gene's germline CDR1 is MDHEN and CDR2 SYDVKM. Trimming left V 4 bases short and J 2 bases short, with 21 bases between. The CDR3 DNA is TGTGCCAGCAGTTACCCCGTGGGGGATGTAATCACCTACAATGAGCAGTTCTTC. As protein: CASSYPVGDVITYNEQFF.

The DNA of the CDR3 is TGTGCCAGCAGTTACCCCGATGGAGGGCGCACAGATACGCAGTATTTT. This gives the protein CASSYPDGGRTDTQYF. The chain uses TRBV6-6 and TRBJ2-3; maybe TRBD2 (6 bases). The CDR3 runs 16 residues. Germline V gene sequence: CDR1 MNHNY, CDR2 SVGAGI (reference sequence). The V gene lost 2 bases and the J gene lost 1 base, with 13 bases spanning the gap.

In its sample, this clonotype was seen a few times. Possible read error: a much larger clone is one base away. The V and J genes are TRBV2 and TRBJ2-3; the match to TRBD2 covers 7 bases. This CDR3 is 13 amino acids long. The ends lost 10 bases at V and 7 bases at J; junction bases unmatched: 11. Germline CDR1 and CDR2: SNHLY and FYNNEI. Here the CDR3 reads CANKARGGNTQYF. Written as DNA, the CDR3 is TGTGCCAACAAAGCTCGGGGAGGGAATACGCAGTATTTT.

A few counts support this clonotype. The J gene is TRBJ2-1, the V gene TRBV27, with TRBD2 identical over 8 bases. CDR1 and CDR2 (germline): MNHEY, SMNVEV (reference sequence). The V gene end was trimmed by 6 bases and the J gene end by 8 bases; junction bases not matched to a gene: 3. This CDR3 has 12 residues. CDR3 nucleotide sequence: TGTGCCAGCAGCCAGACTAGCGATGAGCAGTTCTTC. Its protein is CASSQTSDEQFF.

This clonotype came up many times. The gene calls are TRBV5-1 and TRBJ2-7; 7 bases line up with TRBD2. The length of the CDR3 is 14 residues. Germline V gene lookup returns CDR1 SGHRS and CDR2 YFSETQ. Losses at the gene ends were 0 bases for V and 3 bases for J; bases not matched to a gene: 3. In DNA, the CDR3 is TGCGCCAGCAGCTTGGGCGGGGGACGCTACGAGCAGTACTTC. Its protein is CASSLGGGRYEQYF.

This sequence joins TRBV5-8 and TRBJ1-1; TRBD1 aligns across 11 bases. With 4 bases clipped from V and 3 bases from J, the junction kept 8 bases outside the gene matches. Germline V gene sequence: CDR1 SGHTS, CDR2 YDEGEE. The CDR3 is 16 amino acids. The CDR3 loop is CASSPLPGQGDTEAFF. CDR3 DNA: TGTGCCAGCAGCCCTCTTCCGGGACAGGGGGACACTGAAGCTTTCTTT. The variable domain in full, completed from reference TRBV5-8 and TRBJ1-1, reads EAGVTQSPTHLIKTRGQQATLRCSPISGHTSVYWYQQALGLGLQFLLWYDEGEERNRGNFPPRFSGRQFPNYSSELNVNALELEDSALYLCASSPLPGQGDTEAFFGQGTRLTVV.